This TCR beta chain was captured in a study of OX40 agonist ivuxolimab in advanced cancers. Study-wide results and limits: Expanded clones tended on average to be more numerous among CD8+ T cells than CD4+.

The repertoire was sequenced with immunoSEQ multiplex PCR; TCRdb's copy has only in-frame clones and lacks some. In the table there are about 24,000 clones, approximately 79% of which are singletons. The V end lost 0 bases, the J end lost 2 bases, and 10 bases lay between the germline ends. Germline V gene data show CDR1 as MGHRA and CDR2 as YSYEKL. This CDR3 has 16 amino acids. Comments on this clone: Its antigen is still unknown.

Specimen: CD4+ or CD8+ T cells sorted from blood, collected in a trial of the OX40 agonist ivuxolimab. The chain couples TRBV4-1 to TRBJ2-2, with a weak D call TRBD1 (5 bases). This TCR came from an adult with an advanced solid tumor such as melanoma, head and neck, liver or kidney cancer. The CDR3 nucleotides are TGCGCCAGCAGCCAAGATGCGACAGTTAACACCGGGGAGCTGTTTTTT. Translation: CASSQDATVNTGELFF.